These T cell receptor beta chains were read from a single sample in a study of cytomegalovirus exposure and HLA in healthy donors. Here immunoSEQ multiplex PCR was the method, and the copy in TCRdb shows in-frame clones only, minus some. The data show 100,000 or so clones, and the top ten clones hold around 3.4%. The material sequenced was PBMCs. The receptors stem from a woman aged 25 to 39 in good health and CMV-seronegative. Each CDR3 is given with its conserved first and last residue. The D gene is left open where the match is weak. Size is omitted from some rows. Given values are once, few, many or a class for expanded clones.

DNA: TGTGCCAGCAGTGTTAGCACTGAAGCTTTCTTT
CDR3: CASSVSTEAFF
J: TRBJ1-1
size: .
D: .
V: TRBV2

DNA: TGTGCCAGCAGCTTAGATAATAATGGCTACACCTTC
CDR3: CASSLDNNGYTF
J: TRBJ1-2
size: .
D: .
V: TRBV7-9

DNA: TGTGCCAGCAGTAGCGCAAGCTCCTACGAGCAGTACTTC
CDR3: CASSSASSYEQYF
J: TRBJ2-7
size: .
D: .
V: TRBV7-9

DNA: TGTGCCAGCAGTGTAGCGGGCGGCTACGAGCAGTACTTC
CDR3: CASSVAGGYEQYF
J: TRBJ2-7
size: .
D: TRBD2
V: TRBV7-9

DNA: TGCGCCAGCTTCGGGGGGGCCTACGGCAATGAGCAGTTCTTC
CDR3: CASFGGAYGNEQFF
J: TRBJ2-1
size: .
D: TRBD2
V: TRBV10-2

DNA: TGTGCCAGTAGTATAAAGGGACAGTCCAATCAGCCCCAGCATTTT
CDR3: CASSIKGQSNQPQHF
J: TRBJ1-5
size: .
D: TRBD1
V: TRBV19

DNA: TGTGCCAGCAGCAATAGACAGGGAACGAACACTGAAGCTTTCTTT
CDR3: CASSNRQGTNTEAFF
J: TRBJ1-1
size: .
D: .
V: TRBV21-1

DNA: TGTGCCAGCAGCGTAGAAGAGGGGGCATATGGCTACACCTTC
CDR3: CASSVEEGAYGYTF
J: TRBJ1-2
size: .
D: TRBD1
V: TRBV9

DNA: TGCGCCAGCAGCCAAGATACTAGGACTAACTATGGCTACACCTTC
CDR3: CASSQDTRTNYGYTF
J: TRBJ1-2
size: .
D: .
V: TRBV4-1

DNA: TGTGCCAGCAAAGGACACCCAAAAAATAGCAATCAGCCCCAGCATTTT
CDR3: CASKGHPKNSNQPQHF
J: TRBJ1-5
size: .
D: .
V: TRBV2

DNA: TGTGCCAGCAGCCCTACAGGGGAAGCTGAAGCTTTCTTT
CDR3: CASSPTGEAEAFF
J: TRBJ1-1
size: .
D: TRBD1
V: TRBV7-3

DNA: TGTGCCAGCTCACCATCTACCGGGGTGGTCGAGCAGTACTTC
CDR3: CASSPSTGVVEQYF
J: TRBJ2-7
size: .
D: .
V: TRBV18

DNA: TGTGCCAGCGGGCACGAGCAGTACTTC
CDR3: CASGHEQYF
J: TRBJ2-7
size: .
D: .
V: TRBV6-5

DNA: TGCGCCAGCAGCCAAGAGGCAGGCTTTAACTATGGCTACACCTTC
CDR3: CASSQEAGFNYGYTF
J: TRBJ1-2
size: .
D: .
V: TRBV4-1

DNA: TGCAGCGTTGAAGGGGAGGACAGGGGGGAAGGGACCCAGTACTTC
CDR3: CSVEGEDRGEGTQYF
J: TRBJ2-5
size: .
D: TRBD1
V: TRBV29-1

DNA: TGCGCCAGCAGGGACACAGGGGGTTATCTGGATGGCTACACCTTC
CDR3: CASRDTGGYLDGYTF
J: TRBJ1-2
size: .
D: TRBD1
V: TRBV4-1

DNA: TGTGCCAGCAGCCGAATCAGCTACGAGCAGTACTTC
CDR3: CASSRISYEQYF
J: TRBJ2-7
size: .
D: .
V: TRBV2

DNA: TGTGCCAGCAGCTTAGGCCATCGGGGTACCGCAGAGACCCAGTACTTC
CDR3: CASSLGHRGTAETQYF
J: TRBJ2-5
size: .
D: .
V: TRBV13

DNA: TGTGCCAGTAGTATAGACGAGGTTCGTTCACCCCTCCACTTT
CDR3: CASSIDEVRSPLHF
J: TRBJ1-6
size: medium-sized
D: .
V: TRBV19

DNA: TGTGCCAGCGAACTAGCGGGAGTCTACGAGCAGTACTTC
CDR3: CASELAGVYEQYF
J: TRBJ2-7
size: .
D: TRBD2
V: TRBV7-9

DNA: TGTGCCAGCAGTCCAGAGACAGGGGTGGAGACCCAGTACTTC
CDR3: CASSPETGVETQYF
J: TRBJ2-5
size: .
D: TRBD1
V: TRBV28

DNA: TGTGCCAGCAGCTTGGACCGGGACAGGGGGCCTGGCTACACCTTC
CDR3: CASSLDRDRGPGYTF
J: TRBJ1-2
size: .
D: TRBD1
V: TRBV5-4

DNA: TGTGCCAGCAGTTACAGGGGACAGGGCACCTACGAGCAGTACTTC
CDR3: CASSYRGQGTYEQYF
J: TRBJ2-7
size: .
D: TRBD1
V: TRBV6-5

DNA: TGCAGCGCTGTCGCGCAGGTGGGCACTGAAGCTTTCTTT
CDR3: CSAVAQVGTEAFF
J: TRBJ1-1
size: .
D: .
V: TRBV29-1

DNA: TGTGCCAGCAGTTTAGGGCAGGACTATCAGCCCCAGCATTTT
CDR3: CASSLGQDYQPQHF
J: TRBJ1-5
size: .
D: .
V: TRBV6-5

DNA: TGTGCCAGTCAGACAGGGGGTGCCTATCTCTACGAGCAGTACTTC
CDR3: CASQTGGAYLYEQYF
J: TRBJ2-7
size: .
D: TRBD1
V: TRBV2

DNA: TGCGCCAGCAGACTCTTTAATGAAAAACTGTTTTTT
CDR3: CASRLFNEKLFF
J: TRBJ1-4
size: .
D: .
V: TRBV5-1

DNA: TGTGCCAGCAGCCAAGATGGCCGTTACAATGAGCAGTTCTTC
CDR3: CASSQDGRYNEQFF
J: TRBJ2-1
size: .
D: .
V: TRBV4-2

DNA: TGTGCTAGCAGCCCGGCGGAAGGGGATGAGCAGTTCTTC
CDR3: CASSPAEGDEQFF
J: TRBJ2-1
size: .
D: .
V: TRBV7-7

DNA: TGTGCCAGCAGCTCGGGACAGGGCAACACTGAAGCTTTCTTT
CDR3: CASSSGQGNTEAFF
J: TRBJ1-1
size: .
D: TRBD1
V: TRBV7-8

DNA: TGTGCCAGCAGCCCGGACACTGAAGCTTTCTTT
CDR3: CASSPDTEAFF
J: TRBJ1-1
size: .
D: .
V: TRBV28

DNA: TGTGCCAGCAGTTTAGGAAAGGGGGCGATGACTGAAGCTTTCTTT
CDR3: CASSLGKGAMTEAFF
J: TRBJ1-1
size: .
D: TRBD1
V: TRBV27

DNA: TGTGCCAGCAGTGTAACGGCAGGGGGCATTCGCGAGCAGTACTTC
CDR3: CASSVTAGGIREQYF
J: TRBJ2-7
size: .
D: TRBD1
V: TRBV28

DNA: TGTGCCATCAGTGAGTCGCGGGCTAGCGGGGACTACAATGAGCAGTTCTTC
CDR3: CAISESRASGDYNEQFF
J: TRBJ2-1
size: .
D: TRBD2
V: TRBV10-3

DNA: TGTGCCAGCTCACCACCGGGGACAGGGGACTTCTTCTATGGCTACACCTTC
CDR3: CASSPPGTGDFFYGYTF
J: TRBJ1-2
size: .
D: TRBD1
V: TRBV18

DNA: TGTGCCAGCACCCCCGGCCCGGGACAGGGGAACTACGAGCAGTACTTC
CDR3: CASTPGPGQGNYEQYF
J: TRBJ2-7
size: .
D: TRBD1
V: TRBV27

DNA: TGTGCCAGCAGCTTAGTTATAGCGGTTTCCTACAATGAGCAGTTCTTC
CDR3: CASSLVIAVSYNEQFF
J: TRBJ2-1
size: .
D: .
V: TRBV7-2

DNA: TGTGCCAGCAGTTCGGGACAGCCAGTCGGCTACACCTTC
CDR3: CASSSGQPVGYTF
J: TRBJ1-2
size: .
D: TRBD1
V: TRBV6-5

DNA: TGTGCCAGCAGGGACAGTGACACTGAAGCTTTCTTT
CDR3: CASRDSDTEAFF
J: TRBJ1-1
size: .
D: .
V: TRBV25-1

DNA: TGTGCCAGCAGCTTACCGCGGGCGAACACTGAAGCTTTCTTT
CDR3: CASSLPRANTEAFF
J: TRBJ1-1
size: .
D: .
V: TRBV7-9

DNA: TGTGCCAGTAGTACCCCCGGACTAACAGAGACCCAGTACTTC
CDR3: CASSTPGLTETQYF
J: TRBJ2-5
size: .
D: .
V: TRBV19

DNA: TGTGCCAGCAGTCTTATCGAGACAGGGGGCTCTGGCTACACCTTC
CDR3: CASSLIETGGSGYTF
J: TRBJ1-2
size: .
D: TRBD1
V: TRBV6-6

DNA: TGTGCCAGCACTTTTAGGCAGGGGCGTAATTCACCCCTCCACTTT
CDR3: CASTFRQGRNSPLHF
J: TRBJ1-6
size: .
D: .
V: TRBV28

DNA: TGTGCCAGCAGTACAGGGGAGAATCAGCCCCAGCATTTT
CDR3: CASSTGENQPQHF
J: TRBJ1-5
size: .
D: TRBD1
V: TRBV6-1

DNA: TGTGCCAGCAGTTTAGCGGGAGAGGTCAATGAGCAGTTCTTC
CDR3: CASSLAGEVNEQFF
J: TRBJ2-1
size: .
D: TRBD2
V: TRBV28